This T cell receptor beta chain was profiled in a study of T cells in Graves' hyperthyroidism and ophthalmopathy. Across the whole study: Prior to any treatment, at the point of initial diagnosis, peripheral blood was collected. Points from the study as a whole: Ophthalmopathy was predicted by the model a median of roughly 6.6 months ahead of onset.

The sample holds many counts of this clonotype. The target antigen is unknown. Trimming stripped 6 bases from V and 7 bases from J, with 16 bases between. The germline CDR1 and CDR2 sequences are ENHRY and SYGVKD. The CDR3 runs to 14 residues. The investigators amplified TCR beta CDR3 regions from RNA transcripts. TCR CDR3 underwent first-round RT-PCR with the HTBI primer set. One entry per CDR3 protein results from TCRdb running MiXCR on the multiplex PCR reads. Here the sample spans around 350,000 distinct CDR3 sequences, approximately 14% being singletons. Sequencing input: blood. The V and J genes are TRBV10-3 and TRBJ1-5, with a weak D call TRBD1 (6 bases). This clonotype originated in a woman between 18 and 30 years old with Graves' hyperthyroidism that later progressed to Graves' ophthalmopathy. This CDR3 is CAISDTGSGQPQHF. CDR3 nucleotides: TGTGCCATCAGCGACACAGGGTCCGGGCAGCCCCAGCATTTT.